The present entry profiles one T cell receptor beta chain with its context. The data derive from a study of Ad26.COV2.S vaccination and SARS-CoV-2 variants. Produced via immunoSEQ multiplex PCR; TCRdb's table is partial and in-frame only. Among hundreds of thousands of clones listed, 87% were seen once. Germline loops: CDR1 SGHDN, CDR2 FVKESK. The CDR3 is 15 amino acids. With 1 base removed from V and 1 base from J, the gap between germline ends came to 10 bases. Described treatment: roughly 18 received Ad26.COV2.S at low or high dose, single or two shots; about 5 received placebo; per-sample allocation not given. The investigators took samples on day 63 after the first vaccine or placebo injection.

The sequences come from peripheral blood, collected in a trial of Ad26.COV2.S vaccine versus placebo. This chain connects TRBV14 to TRBJ1-2; D uncertain. This sequence was found in a person aged 18 to 59 who received the Ad26.COV2.S COVID-19 vaccine or a placebo. The CDR3, as DNA: TGTGCCAGCAGCCAAGGCGGAGGGATTAACTATGGCTACACCTTC. Its translation is CASSQGGGINYGYTF.